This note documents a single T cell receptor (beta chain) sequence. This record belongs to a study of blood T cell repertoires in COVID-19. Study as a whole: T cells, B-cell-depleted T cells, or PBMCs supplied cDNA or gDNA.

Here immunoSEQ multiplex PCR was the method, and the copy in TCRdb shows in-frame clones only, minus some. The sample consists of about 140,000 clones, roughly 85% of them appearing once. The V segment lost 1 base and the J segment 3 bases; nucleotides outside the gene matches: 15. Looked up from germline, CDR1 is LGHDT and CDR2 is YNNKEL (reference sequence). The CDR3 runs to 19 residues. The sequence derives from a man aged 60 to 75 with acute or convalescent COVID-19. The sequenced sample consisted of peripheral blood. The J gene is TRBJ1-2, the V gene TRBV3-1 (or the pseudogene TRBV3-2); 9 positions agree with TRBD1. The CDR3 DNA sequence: TGTGCCAGCAGCCAAGGGTTAGGGACAGGGAATTGGTACGACTATGGCTACACCTTC. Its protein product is CASSQGLGTGNWYDYGYTF.